The clone carrying this T cell receptor (beta chain) has only a few counts. Individual cDNA molecules had unique molecular identifiers attached to them by the library. Each CDR3 protein is one row after TCRdb ran MiXCR on the RACE reads. In the table there are 80,000 to 95,000 distinct CDR3 sequences, 11% of which are singletons. This sample is part of a study of human T cells and chemical hapten exposure. Overall study context: Donors were sensitized with 2% DPC on the upper inner arm.

Sample time point: patch test 2, 6 weeks after DPC sensitization. Sample treatment: therapeutic diphenylcyclopropenone sensitization with weekly scalp DPC. Germline assignment: CDR1 LNHDA and CDR2 SQIVND (reference sequence). The V and J ends lost 3 bases and 0 bases, in that order; junction bases with no gene match: 12. The length of the CDR3 is 18 residues. The gene calls are TRBV19 and TRBJ1-1; 8 bases map to TRBD1. Sequences were derived from whole blood, sampled in connection with sensitization to the hapten diphenylcyclopropenone (DPC). This TCR derives from a middle-aged man with alopecia areata. Some clones in this sample may be carry-over from other donors' samples. CDR3 nucleotide sequence: TGTGCCAGTAGTATTATCAATCAGGGGGCCAGTTTGAACACTGAAGCTTTCTTT. Amino acid sequence: CASSIINQGASLNTEAFF.